This is a list of T cell receptor beta chains from one sample in a study of OX40 agonist ivuxolimab in advanced cancers. Profiled with immunoSEQ multiplex PCR; TCRdb holds only in-frame clones, not every one. Of 25,000 to 30,000 clones in the sample, approximately 91% were seen once. The material was CD4+ or CD8+ T cells sorted from blood, obtained in a trial of the OX40 agonist ivuxolimab. All receptors come from an adult with an advanced solid tumor such as melanoma, head and neck, liver or kidney cancer. Both conserved end residues are part of each CDR3. A D gene is named only where the DNA matches it firmly. Clone size is shown for a subset of rows, as once, few, many or a class of expanded clone.

size | D | J | V | DNA | CDR3
- | TRBD1 | TRBJ2-7 | TRBV4-1 | TGCGCCAGCAGCCTTACCGGGACAGGGGGGGGTGAGCAGTACTTC | CASSLTGTGGGEQYF
- | TRBD1 | TRBJ1-4 | TRBV7-2 | TGTGCCAGCAGCCCAACAGGGGGCCGTAATGAAAAACTGTTTTTT | CASSPTGGRNEKLFF
- | - | TRBJ1-3 | TRBV4-1 | TGCGCCAGCAGCCAAGAAGGGGTTTCCTCTGGAAACACCATATATTTT | CASSQEGVSSGNTIYF
- | TRBD2 | TRBJ2-5 | TRBV10-1 | TGCGCCAGCAGGCCAAGCGGGGTAAATATCCAAGAGACCCAGTACTTC | CASRPSGVNIQETQYF
- | - | TRBJ1-2 | TRBV7-9 | TGTGCCAGCAGCTTAGGCGAGGCTATTAATGGCTACACCTTC | CASSLGEAINGYTF
- | - | TRBJ1-4 | TRBV2 | TGTGCCAGCAGTGTATGGGGGGCTAATGAAAAACTGTTTTTT | CASSVWGANEKLFF
- | TRBD1 | TRBJ2-7 | TRBV5-4 | TGTGCCAGCAGCGTATTTCCGGACAGGGGGCTGTTCCCCTACGAGCAGTACTTC | CASSVFPDRGLFPYEQYF
- | - | TRBJ2-1 | TRBV27 | TGTGCCAGCAGTACCAGGGAAAGCTCCTACAATGAGCAGTTCTTC | CASSTRESSYNEQFF
- | - | TRBJ2-4 | TRBV19 | TGTGCCAGTAGTATCGGATTCACCAAAAACATTCAGTACTTC | CASSIGFTKNIQYF
- | - | TRBJ1-1 | TRBV27 | TGTGCCAGCAGTTCAACACCGGCGACTGAAGCTTTCTTT | CASSSTPATEAFF
- | TRBD2 | TRBJ2-2 | TRBV12-5 | TGTGCTAGTGGTTTGGTCGGGATGGCCTCCGGGGGGTCCGGGGAGCTGTTTTTT | CASGLVGMASGGSGELFF
few | TRBD2 | TRBJ2-5 | TRBV10-3 | TGTGCCATCAGTGGAGCTAGCGGCCAAGAGACCCAGTACTTC | CAISGASGQETQYF
- | - | TRBJ2-3 | TRBV6-4 | TGTGCCAGCAGTGAAGTGGGGGCATACACAGATACGCAGTATTTT | CASSEVGAYTDTQYF
- | TRBD2 | TRBJ2-3 | TRBV19 | TGTGCCAGTAGTGCGGGACTAGCGGGGGGGCATACGCAGTATTTT | CASSAGLAGGHTQYF
- | - | TRBJ2-2 | TRBV5-1 | TGCGCCAGCAGCTTCCATGGGGGCTCGACCGGGGAGCTGTTTTTT | CASSFHGGSTGELFF